The clone carrying this TCR beta chain turned up a few times. The target antigen is unknown. One end of the junction varies from germline; a read error may be responsible. The sequenced template was cDNA made from the entire isolated RNA. The assay was immunoSEQ multiplex PCR, and TCRdb's table has in-frame clones only and misses some. The sample contains 300,000 to 400,000 clones, 9.5% to 11% of which appear only once. This sample is part of a study of beta chain features in type 1 diabetes. Study-level findings and limits: Relative to healthy donors, patients appeared to have naive, central memory and Treg TCRB repertoires that were more similar.

Material: naive CD4+ T cells from blood. This receptor was obtained from a woman aged 25-40 years in good health.

CDR3 bases: TGTGCTAGCAGCCCCCGGGCGGAGGCCCAAGAGACCCAGTACTTC. Protein product: CASSPRAEAQETQYF. This chain joins TRBV7-7 and TRBJ2-5, with TRBD2 as a possible D gene (5 bases). Germline CDR1 is SSHAT and CDR2 is FNYEAQ (reference sequence). This CDR3 has 15 residues. Looking up the rest from reference TRBV7-7 and TRBJ2-5 gives the full variable domain: GAGVSQSPRYKVTKRGQDVTLRCDPISSHATLYWYQQALGQGPEFLTYFNYEAQPDKSGLPSDRFSAERPEGSISTLTIQRTEQRDSAMYRCASSPRAEAQETQYFGPGTRLLVL.